This T cell receptor beta chain came from a study of blood T cell repertoires in COVID-19 (dated by TCRdb to about 2020). About the study as a whole: Samples from collaborators originated in the United States, Italy and Spain and spanned both the acute and convalescent phases of COVID-19. The material from the prospective study consisted of cDNA or gDNA derived from T cells, B-cell-depleted T cells, or PBMCs. The dataset comprised deeply sampled blood TCRbeta repertoires from subjects exposed to, actively infected with, or recovered from COVID-19. A freely available public database, intended as a resource for researchers studying the immune response to SARS-CoV-2, is where the repertoires were released. The samples were drawn from the first 160 participants of the ongoing ImmuneRACE study and from 950 to 1,500 subjects provided by 6 global collaborators. A de-identified subject ID, COVID-19 status, age in years and sex were almost always included in the sample metadata. HLA class I and class II types, where available, came from metadata supplied by the sample provider rather than from assay-based typing.

A note on this clone: No cognate antigen has been identified for it. Within one base of it there is no much larger clone, and no base qualities were kept.

General study outcomes and caveats: How much clinical and demographic metadata was included differed by source and by participant, and the metadata was provided uncurated.

Counted from cysteine to phenylalanine, this CDR3 has 12 amino acids. The kept DNA is CDR3 alone, 36 bases in frame from the first base. CDR1 is given as MDHEN and CDR2 as SYDVKM, both from the germline V gene. A distance of 6 bases separates the germline ends of V and J, which lose 6 bases and 3 bases respectively. Enrolling through a virtual design, the prospective study's participants ranged in age from roughly 18 to 95 years and lived across 24 United States geographic areas. Cohort assignment in the prospective study relied on participant-reported clinical history from a screening survey and a study questionnaire. Recovered participants in ImmuneRACE Cohort 3 were defined by two consecutive negative NP/OP PCR tests, clearance by a healthcare professional, or resolution of symptoms. Each participant in the prospective study had whole blood, serum and a nasopharyngeal or oropharyngeal swab collected by mobile phlebotomists. Participants in the prospective study had the option to provide additional blood draws and questionnaires over a 2-month period. Before DNA extraction, prospective study blood samples were shipped either frozen or at room temperature.

TCRbeta CDR3 regions were amplified from genomic DNA using the immunoSEQ Assay, a bias-controlled multiplex PCR. The paper's processing steps were these. Nucleated cell counts per sample were estimated from amplification of reference gene primers within the assay. To quantify the absolute abundance of each unique TCRbeta CDR3 rearrangement, sequence reads were collapsed and filtered. For each sample, productive Simpson clonality was calculated as the square root of Simpson's diversity index across productive rearrangements. As stored in TCRdb, this immuneACCESS dataset retains in-frame rearrangements with V and J assigned. A fraction of the clones does not appear; measured against another copy, unresolved V genes explain less than half of the discrepancy, and the remainder lacks a known reason. The V and J calls and the clone size are those of that table, but D and trimming were determined from the DNA. The sample profile shows under 200,000 clones; around four fifths of them were found once. Approximately 13% of the sample is taken by the ten largest.

The chain employs TRBV28 and TRBJ1-5; tentative D gene TRBD1, with 5 bases matching. The receptor's source is an older woman who had recovered from COVID-19. Sequencing input: PBMCs or T cells enriched from blood (not recorded which). The sequenced DNA is TGTGCCAGCAGACAGGTCAATCAGCCCCAGCATTTT. Its amino acids are CASRQVNQPQHF. Outside the CDR3, residues come from the reference TRBV28 and TRBJ1-5 proteins, so the full variable domain is: DVKVTQSSRYLVKRTGEKVFLECVQDMDHENMFWYRQDPGLGLRLIYFSYDVKMKEKGDIPEGYSVSREKKERFSLILESASTNQTSMYLCASRQVNQPQHFGDGTRLSIL.